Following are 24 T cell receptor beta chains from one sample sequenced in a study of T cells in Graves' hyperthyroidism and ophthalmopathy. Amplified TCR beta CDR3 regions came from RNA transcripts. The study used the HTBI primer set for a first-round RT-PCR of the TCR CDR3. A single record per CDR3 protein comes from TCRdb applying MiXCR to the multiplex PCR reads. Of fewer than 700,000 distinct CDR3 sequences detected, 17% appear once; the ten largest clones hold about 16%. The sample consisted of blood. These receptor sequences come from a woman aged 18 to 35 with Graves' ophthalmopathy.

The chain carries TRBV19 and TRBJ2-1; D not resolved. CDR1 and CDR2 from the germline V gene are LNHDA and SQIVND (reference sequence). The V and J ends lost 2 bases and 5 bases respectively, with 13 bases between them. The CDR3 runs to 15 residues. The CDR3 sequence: CASSISAWEDNEQFF. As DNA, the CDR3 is TGTGCCAGTAGTATATCGGCATGGGAAGACAATGAGCAGTTCTTC.

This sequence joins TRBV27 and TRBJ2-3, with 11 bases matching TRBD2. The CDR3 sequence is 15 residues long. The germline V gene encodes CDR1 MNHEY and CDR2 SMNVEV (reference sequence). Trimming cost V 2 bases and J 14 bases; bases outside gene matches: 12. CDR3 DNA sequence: TGTGCCAGCAGTTTAACCCCCCTACTAGCGGGGGCGGGGTATTTT. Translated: CASSLTPLLAGAGYF.

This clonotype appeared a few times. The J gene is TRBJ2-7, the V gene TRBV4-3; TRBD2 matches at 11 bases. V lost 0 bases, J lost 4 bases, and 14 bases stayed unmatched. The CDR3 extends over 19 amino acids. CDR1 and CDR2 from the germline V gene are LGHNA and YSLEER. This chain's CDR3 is CASSQEGGALAGGGYEQYF. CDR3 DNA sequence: TGCGCCAGCAGCCAAGAGGGTGGGGCTTTAGCGGGAGGGGGGTACGAGCAGTACTTC.

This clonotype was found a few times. The CDR3 DNA is TGTGCCAGCAGTTACCCAGGGATCCTCCCAGATACGCAGTATTTT. Its translation is CASSYPGILPDTQYF. The gene calls are TRBV6-2 or TRBV6-3 and TRBJ2-3; D might be TRBD1 (5 bases). The CDR3 has 15 amino acids. Trimming removed 2 bases from V and 4 bases from J, with 13 bases in between. Germline-derived CDR1 and CDR2 are MNHEY and SVGEGT.

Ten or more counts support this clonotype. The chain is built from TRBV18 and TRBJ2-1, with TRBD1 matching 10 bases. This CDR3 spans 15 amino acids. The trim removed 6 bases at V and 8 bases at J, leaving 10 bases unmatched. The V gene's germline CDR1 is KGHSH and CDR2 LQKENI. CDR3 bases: TGTGCCAGCTCCCGGGACAGGGGAGTTAGCGATGAGCAGTTCTTC. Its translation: CASSRDRGVSDEQFF.

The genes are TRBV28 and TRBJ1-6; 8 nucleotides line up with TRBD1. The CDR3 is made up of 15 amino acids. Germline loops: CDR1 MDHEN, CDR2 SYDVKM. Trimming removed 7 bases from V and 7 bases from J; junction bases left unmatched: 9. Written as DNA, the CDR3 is TGTGCCAGCACCCCTCCGACAGGGGTCAATTCACCCCTCCACTTT. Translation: CASTPPTGVNSPLHF. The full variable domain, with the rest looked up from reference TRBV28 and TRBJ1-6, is DVKVTQSSRYLVKRTGEKVFLECVQDMDHENMFWYRQDPGLGLRLIYFSYDVKMKEKGDIPEGYSVSREKKERFSLILESASTNQTSMYLCASTPPTGVNSPLHFGNGTRLTVT.

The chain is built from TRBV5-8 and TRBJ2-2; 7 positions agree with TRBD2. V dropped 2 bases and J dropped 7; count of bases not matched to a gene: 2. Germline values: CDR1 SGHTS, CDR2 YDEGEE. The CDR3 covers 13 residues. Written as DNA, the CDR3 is TGTGCCAGCAGCTTCCGGGAGGACGGGGAGCTGTTTTTT. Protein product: CASSFREDGELFF.

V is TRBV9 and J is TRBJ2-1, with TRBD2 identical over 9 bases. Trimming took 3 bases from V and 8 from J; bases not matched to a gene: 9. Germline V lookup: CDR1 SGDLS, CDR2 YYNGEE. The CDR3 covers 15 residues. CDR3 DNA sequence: TGTGCCAGCAGCGCTGGCGGGACTAGCTTTGATGAGCAGTTCTTC. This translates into CASSAGGTSFDEQFF.

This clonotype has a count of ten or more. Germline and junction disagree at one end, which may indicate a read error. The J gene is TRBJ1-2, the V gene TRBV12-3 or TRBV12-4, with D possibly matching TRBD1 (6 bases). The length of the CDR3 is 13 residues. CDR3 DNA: TGCGCCAGCAGCTCGACAGGTTCCTATGGCTACACCTTC. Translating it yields CASSSTGSYGYTF.

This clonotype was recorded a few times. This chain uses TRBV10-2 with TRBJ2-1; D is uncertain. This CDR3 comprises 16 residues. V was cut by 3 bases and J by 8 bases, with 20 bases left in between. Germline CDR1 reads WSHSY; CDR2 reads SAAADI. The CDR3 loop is CASSDSKGIAIDEQFF. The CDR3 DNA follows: TGCGCCAGCAGTGACTCTAAGGGTATCGCTATAGATGAGCAGTTCTTC.

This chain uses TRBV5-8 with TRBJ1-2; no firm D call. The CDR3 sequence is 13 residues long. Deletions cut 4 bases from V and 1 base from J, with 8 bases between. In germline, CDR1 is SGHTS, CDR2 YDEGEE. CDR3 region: CASSPHYNYGYTF. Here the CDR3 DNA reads TGTGCCAGCAGCCCTCATTATAACTATGGCTACACCTTC. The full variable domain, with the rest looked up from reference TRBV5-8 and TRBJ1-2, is EAGVTQSPTHLIKTRGQQATLRCSPISGHTSVYWYQQALGLGLQFLLWYDEGEERNRGNFPPRFSGRQFPNYSSELNVNALELEDSALYLCASSPHYNYGYTFGSGTRLTVV.

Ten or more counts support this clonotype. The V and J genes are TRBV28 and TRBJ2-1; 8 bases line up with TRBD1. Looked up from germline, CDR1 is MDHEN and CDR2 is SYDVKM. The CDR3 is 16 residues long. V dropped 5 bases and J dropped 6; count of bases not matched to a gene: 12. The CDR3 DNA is TGTGCCAGCAGTACTATCAACAGGGGGATTGGCAATGAGCAGTTCTTC. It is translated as CASSTINRGIGNEQFF. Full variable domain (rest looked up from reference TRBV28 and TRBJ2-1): DVKVTQSSRYLVKRTGEKVFLECVQDMDHENMFWYRQDPGLGLRLIYFSYDVKMKEKGDIPEGYSVSREKKERFSLILESASTNQTSMYLCASSTINRGIGNEQFFGPGTRLTVL.

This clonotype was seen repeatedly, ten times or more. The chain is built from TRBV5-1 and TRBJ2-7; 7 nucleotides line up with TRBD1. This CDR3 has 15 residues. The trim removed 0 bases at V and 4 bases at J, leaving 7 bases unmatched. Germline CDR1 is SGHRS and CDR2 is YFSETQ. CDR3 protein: CASSLGPGTAYEQYF. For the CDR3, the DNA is TGCGCCAGCAGCTTGGGACCCGGGACAGCATACGAGCAGTACTTC. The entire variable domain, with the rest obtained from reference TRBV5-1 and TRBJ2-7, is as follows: KAGVTQTPRYLIKTRGQQVTLSCSPISGHRSVSWYQQTPGQGLQFLFEYFSETQRNKGNFPGRFSGRQFSNSRSEMNVSTLELGDSALYLCASSLGPGTAYEQYFGPGTRLTVT.

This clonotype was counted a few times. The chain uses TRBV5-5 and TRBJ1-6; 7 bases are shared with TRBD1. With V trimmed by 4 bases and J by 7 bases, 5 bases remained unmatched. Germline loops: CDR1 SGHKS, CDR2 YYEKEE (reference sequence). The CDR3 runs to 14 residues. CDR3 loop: CASSRQGPNSPLHF. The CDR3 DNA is TGTGCCAGCAGCCGACAGGGACCGAATTCACCCCTCCACTTT.

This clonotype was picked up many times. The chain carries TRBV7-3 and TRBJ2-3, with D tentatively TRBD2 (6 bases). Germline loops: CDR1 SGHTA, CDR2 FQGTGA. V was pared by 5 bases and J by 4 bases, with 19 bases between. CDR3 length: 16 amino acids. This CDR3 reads CASSPAGRGGADTQYF. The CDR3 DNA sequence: TGTGCCAGCAGCCCCGCCGGGCGGGGTGGGGCAGATACGCAGTATTTT.

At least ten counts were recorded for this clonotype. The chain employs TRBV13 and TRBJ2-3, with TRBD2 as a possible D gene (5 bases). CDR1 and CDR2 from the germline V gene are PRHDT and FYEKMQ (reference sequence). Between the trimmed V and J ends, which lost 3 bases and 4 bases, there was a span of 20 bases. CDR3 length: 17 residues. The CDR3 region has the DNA TGTGCCAGCAGCTTTAGTCGGGTCCGGGGTGGTGCAGATACGCAGTATTTT. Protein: CASSFSRVRGGADTQYF.

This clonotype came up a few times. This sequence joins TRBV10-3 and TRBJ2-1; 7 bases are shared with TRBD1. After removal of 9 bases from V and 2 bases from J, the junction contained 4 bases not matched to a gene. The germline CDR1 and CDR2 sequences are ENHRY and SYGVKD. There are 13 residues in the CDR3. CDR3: CAIRQGTYNEQFF. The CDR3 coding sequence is TGTGCCATTAGACAGGGAACCTACAATGAGCAGTTCTTC.

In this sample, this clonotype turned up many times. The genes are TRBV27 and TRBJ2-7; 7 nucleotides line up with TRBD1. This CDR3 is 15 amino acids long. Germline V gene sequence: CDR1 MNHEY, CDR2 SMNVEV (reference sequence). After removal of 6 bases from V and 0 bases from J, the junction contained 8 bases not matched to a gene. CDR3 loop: CASSPFDRDSYEQYF. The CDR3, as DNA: TGTGCCAGCAGCCCTTTCGACAGGGACTCCTACGAGCAGTACTTC.

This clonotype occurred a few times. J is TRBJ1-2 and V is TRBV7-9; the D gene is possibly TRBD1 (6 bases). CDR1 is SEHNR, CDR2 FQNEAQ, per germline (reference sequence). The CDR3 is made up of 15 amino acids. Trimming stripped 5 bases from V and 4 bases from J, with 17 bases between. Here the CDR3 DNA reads TGTGCCAGCAGCACACACCCACAGGGAGGCTATGGCTACACCTTC. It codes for CASSTHPQGGYGYTF.

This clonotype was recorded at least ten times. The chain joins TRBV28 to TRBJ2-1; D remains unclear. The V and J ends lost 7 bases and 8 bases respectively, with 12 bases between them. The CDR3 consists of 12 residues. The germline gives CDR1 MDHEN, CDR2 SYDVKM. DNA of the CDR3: TGTGCCAGCATCGGGTTTAGGGATGAGCAGTTCTTC. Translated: CASIGFRDEQFF.

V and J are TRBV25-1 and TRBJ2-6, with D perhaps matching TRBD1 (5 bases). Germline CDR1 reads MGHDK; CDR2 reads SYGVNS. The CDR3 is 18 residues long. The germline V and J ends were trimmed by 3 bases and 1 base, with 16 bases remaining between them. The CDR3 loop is CASSDPAGPFSGANVLTF. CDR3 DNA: TGTGCCAGCAGTGATCCAGCAGGGCCGTTTTCTGGGGCCAACGTCCTGACTTTC.

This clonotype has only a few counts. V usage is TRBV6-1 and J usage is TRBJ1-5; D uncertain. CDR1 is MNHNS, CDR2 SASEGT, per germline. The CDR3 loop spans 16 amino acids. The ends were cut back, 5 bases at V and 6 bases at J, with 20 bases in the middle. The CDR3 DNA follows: TGTGCCAGCAGTAGGACCGGTAGCAATCTAGGTCAGCCCCAGCATTTT. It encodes CASSRTGSNLGQPQHF.

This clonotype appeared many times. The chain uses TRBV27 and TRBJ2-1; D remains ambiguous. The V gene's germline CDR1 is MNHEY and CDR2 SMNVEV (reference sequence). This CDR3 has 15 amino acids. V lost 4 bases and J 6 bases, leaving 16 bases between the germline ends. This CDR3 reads CASSSANSISNEQFF. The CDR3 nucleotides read TGTGCCAGCAGTTCGGCGAACAGTATTTCCAATGAGCAGTTCTTC.

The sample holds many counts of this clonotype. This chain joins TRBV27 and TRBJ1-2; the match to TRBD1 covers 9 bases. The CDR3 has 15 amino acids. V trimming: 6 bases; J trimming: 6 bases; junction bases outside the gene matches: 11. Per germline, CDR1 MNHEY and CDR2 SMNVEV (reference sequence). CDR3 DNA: TGTGCCAGCAGATCGACCGGGACAGGGAATAATGGCTACACCTTC. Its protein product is CASRSTGTGNNGYTF.